Listed here are 29 T cell receptor beta chains from one sample, sequenced in a study of T-cell memory formation after mild COVID-19. TCRdb re-derived calls from the 5' RACE reads in MiXCR, one entry per CDR3 protein. The sample holds 400,000 or so distinct CDR3 sequences, about 19% seen once. Sequencing used PBMCs or a T cell subset sorted from them (not recorded which). Receptors were obtained from an adult woman who had mild COVID-19 (a few samples of this study predate the infection). Cell type and time point are not known.

There are a few counts of this clonotype. The V and J genes are TRBV21-1 and TRBJ2-7; the table's D call of TRBD1 was not tested on the DNA. TRBV21-1 is assigned pseudogene status. CDR3 length: 15 residues. The CDR3 here is CASSATGTGGYEQYF. The CDR3 region has the DNA TGTGCCAGCAGCGCAACCGGGACAGGGGGCTACGAGCAGTACTTC.

This clonotype has more than one count but fewer than ten. The chain recombines TRBV12-3 or TRBV12-4 with TRBJ1-3, with 7 bases that match TRBD1. There are 18 residues in the CDR3. Trimming removed 4 bases from V and 0 bases from J; junction bases left unmatched: 12. CDR3 nucleotide sequence: TGTGCCAGCAGTTCGACCGGGACAGCCTCTCTCTCTGGAAACACCATATATTTT. The encoded protein is CASSSTGTASLSGNTIYF.

This clonotype came up a few times. The DNA for the CDR3 is TGTGCCAGCAGTTTAGGACAGGGAATGGGGGAAACCTACAATGAGCAGTTCTTC. Residues: CASSLGQGMGETYNEQFF. The chain recombines TRBV12-3 or TRBV12-4 with TRBJ2-1; 7 bases are a match to TRBD1. The CDR3 runs to 18 residues. Germline trimming cut 1 base from V and 2 bases from J; bases unmatched to any gene: 11.

This clonotype was recorded a few times. The chain links TRBV30 to TRBJ2-7; TRBD1 agrees at 11 bases. The CDR3 has 14 amino acids. Germline V lookup: CDR1 GTSNPN, CDR2 SVGIG (reference sequence). V lost 2 bases and J lost 3; bases outside the gene matches: 3. CDR3 sequence reads: CAWSMGTGGYEQYF. In DNA, the CDR3 is TGTGCCTGGAGTATGGGGACAGGGGGCTACGAGCAGTACTTC.

This clonotype was counted a few times. The gene calls are TRBV5-1 and TRBJ1-2; D gene uncertain. In germline, CDR1 is SGHRS, CDR2 YFSETQ. Deletions cut 1 base from V and 1 base from J, with 8 bases between. This CDR3 has 14 amino acids. CDR3 DNA: TGCGCCAGCAGCTTGATTAACAGTAACTATGGCTACACCTTC. Its translation: CASSLINSNYGYTF.

This clonotype has more than one count but fewer than ten. V gene TRBV12-3 or TRBV12-4 combines with J gene TRBJ2-3; 14 positions agree with TRBD2. The CDR3 is 15 amino acids. The V segment lost 5 bases and the J segment 4 bases; nucleotides outside the gene matches: 2. The CDR3: CASSAGLAGADTQYF. The CDR3, as DNA: TGTGCCAGCAGTGCGGGACTAGCGGGGGCAGATACGCAGTATTTT.

V is TRBV28 and J is TRBJ2-1, with TRBD1 identical over 10 bases. Germline V CDR1 and CDR2: MDHEN, SYDVKM. Unmatched junction bases numbered 11, after V lost 4 bases and J lost 8 bases. There are 16 residues in the CDR3. CDR3 bases: TGTGCCAGCAGTTCCGCCGGGACAGGGGATTGGGATGAGCAGTTCTTC. It is translated as CASSSAGTGDWDEQFF.

The genes are TRBV5-6 and TRBJ1-4; maybe TRBD1 (5 bases). CDR1 SGHDT and CDR2 YYEEEE come from the germline V gene. The CDR3 consists of 12 residues. V lost 3 bases to trimming and J lost 12 bases, with 12 bases between them. The CDR3 loop reads CASSSGARELFF. In DNA form, the CDR3 reads TGTGCCAGCAGCTCCGGGGCCAGAGAACTGTTTTTT.

This clonotype was seen at least ten times. The CDR3 here is CATSDHRGLAGVSDTQYF. CDR3 bases: TGTGCCACCAGTGACCATAGAGGACTAGCGGGGGTGTCAGATACGCAGTATTTT. The chain recombines TRBV24-1 with TRBJ2-3; 13 positions match TRBD2. The germline gives CDR1 KGHDR, CDR2 SFDVKD. The trim removed 4 bases at V and 4 bases at J, leaving 10 bases unmatched. This CDR3 contains 18 residues.

This clonotype was counted a few times. The genes are TRBV27 and TRBJ1-1; no clear D. The CDR3 spans 13 residues. V was clipped by 6 bases and J by 1 base, with 9 bases between them. Germline lookup yields CDR1 MNHEY and CDR2 SMNVEV (reference sequence). CDR3: CASSPDQNTEAFF. CDR3 in DNA: TGTGCCAGCAGCCCGGACCAGAACACTGAAGCTTTCTTT.

This clonotype appeared a few times. V usage is TRBV7-9 and J usage is TRBJ2-5; 10 nucleotides match TRBD1. The CDR3 sequence is 18 residues long. From germline, CDR1 is SEHNR and CDR2 FQNEAQ (reference sequence). J was trimmed by 4 bases and V by 4 bases; bases with no gene match: 15. This CDR3 reads CASSSRQGATRAGETQYF. The CDR3 bases are TGTGCCAGCAGCTCTCGACAGGGGGCTACTAGAGCGGGAGAGACCCAGTACTTC.

The chain combines TRBV5-1 with TRBJ2-3; 8 nucleotides match TRBD2. CDR1 is SGHRS, CDR2 YFSETQ, per germline. V lost 3 bases, J lost 0 bases, and 6 bases stayed unmatched. This CDR3 region has 16 residues. CDR3 region: CASSSPGGDSTDTQYF. The CDR3 DNA sequence: TGCGCCAGCAGCTCCCCGGGGGGGGACAGCACAGATACGCAGTATTTT. The full variable domain, with the rest looked up from reference TRBV5-1 and TRBJ2-3, is KAGVTQTPRYLIKTRGQQVTLSCSPISGHRSVSWYQQTPGQGLQFLFEYFSETQRNKGNFPGRFSGRQFSNSRSEMNVSTLELGDSALYLCASSSPGGDSTDTQYFGPGTRLTVL.

The J gene is TRBJ1-2, the V gene TRBV12-3 or TRBV12-4; 9 nucleotides line up with TRBD1. The V segment lost 4 bases and the J segment 6 bases; nucleotides outside the gene matches: 0. CDR3 length equals 12 residues. The CDR3 reads CASSWTGDGYTF. CDR3 in DNA: TGTGCCAGCAGTTGGACAGGGGATGGCTACACCTTC.

This clonotype was detected ten times or more. The chain links TRBV5-5 to TRBJ2-5; no firm D call. V was cut by 3 bases and J by 5 bases, with 17 bases left in between. Germline CDR1 is SGHKS and CDR2 is YYEKEE (reference sequence). CDR3 length equals 15 residues. The DNA for the CDR3 is TGTGCCAGCAGCTCCCGCCGGAGTATGGGGGAGACCCAGTACTTC. Translation gives CASSSRRSMGETQYF.

This sequence joins TRBV6-5 and TRBJ2-3; D gene uncertain. V shed 0 bases and J shed 8 bases, with 9 bases lying between them. CDR1 is MNHEY and CDR2 is SVGAGI in the germline V gene. The length of the CDR3 is 13 residues. CDR3 in amino acids: CASSYSRRGTQYF. In DNA, the CDR3 is TGTGCCAGCAGTTACTCGAGAAGAGGTACGCAGTATTTT.

In nucleotides, the CDR3 is TGTGCCAGCAGCTTAAGAAAGGTAACTGAAGCTTTCTTT. It encodes CASSLRKVTEAFF. The rearrangement joins TRBV7-2 to TRBJ1-1; D unclear. Trimming removed 2 bases at V and 5 bases at J, with 9 bases between. The CDR3 runs to 13 residues. From germline, CDR1 is SGHTA and CDR2 FQGNSA. The full variable domain, in which reference TRBV7-2 and TRBJ1-1 provide the parts outside the CDR3, is GAGVSQSPSNKVTEKGKDVELRCDPISGHTALYWYRQSLGQGLEFLIYFQGNSAPDKSGLPSDRFSAERTGGSVSTLTIQRTQQEDSAVYLCASSLRKVTEAFFGQGTRLTVV.

CDR3 amino acids: CSVEAWSGGAWDTQYF. The CDR3 nucleotides read TGCAGCGTTGAAGCATGGTCGGGGGGGGCCTGGGATACGCAGTATTTT. The chain joins TRBV29-1 to TRBJ2-3; 8 nucleotides align to TRBD2. Trimming cost V 1 base and J 6 bases; bases outside gene matches: 12. This CDR3 spans 16 amino acids. The germline CDR1 and CDR2 sequences are SQVTM and ANQGSEA.

The CDR3 here is CSATAGGPGTDTQYF. In nucleotides, the CDR3 is TGCAGTGCTACTGCGGGGGGGCCGGGGACAGATACGCAGTATTTT. The rearrangement links TRBV20-1 to TRBJ2-3; 9 bases are shared with TRBD2. Germline trimming cut 4 bases from V and 3 bases from J; bases unmatched to any gene: 8. CDR1 is DFQATT, CDR2 SNEGSKA, per germline (reference sequence). There are 15 residues in the CDR3.

The table lists this clonotype with a count of one. This chain joins TRBV28 and TRBJ1-1; the D is unclear. The germline CDR1 and CDR2 sequences are MDHEN and SYDVKM. V was shortened by 6 bases and J by 2 bases, with 13 bases between the two germline ends. This CDR3 is built from 14 residues. The CDR3 nucleotides are TGTGCCAGCAGGGGCCGGTCAATCAACACTGAAGCTTTCTTT. Its protein product is CASRGRSINTEAFF.

The V gene is TRBV5-6, the J gene TRBJ2-2, with TRBD1 as a possible D gene (5 bases). Between the trimmed V and J ends, which lost 3 bases and 0 bases, there was a span of 18 bases. The CDR3 is 18 amino acids. Germline CDR1 and CDR2: SGHDT and YYEEEE. The CDR3 spells CASSSTFLGQANTGELFF. CDR3 nucleotide sequence: TGTGCCAGCAGCTCAACTTTCCTGGGGCAAGCGAACACCGGGGAGCTGTTTTTT.

This rearrangement joins TRBV7-3 to TRBJ2-3, with 7 bases aligning to TRBD1. V was pared by 5 bases and J by 5 bases, with 4 bases of the junction left unmatched. Germline V gene sequence: CDR1 SGHTA, CDR2 FQGTGA. This CDR3 comprises 13 residues. Written as DNA, the CDR3 is TGTGCCAGCAGCAGCGGACAGGAAGATACGCAGTATTTT. Protein: CASSSGQEDTQYF.

This clonotype was seen once. The chain uses TRBV19 and TRBJ2-7; D may correspond to TRBD1 or TRBD2 (5 bases each). CDR1 is LNHDA, CDR2 SQIVND, per germline (reference sequence). Trimming shortened V by 5 bases and J by 2 bases, and 10 bases separated the two germline ends. CDR3 length: 13 amino acids. The CDR3 region is CASSGGPTYEQYF. The CDR3 DNA is TGTGCCAGTAGTGGGGGACCTACCTACGAGCAGTACTTC.

This clonotype was detected a few times. The CDR3 protein is CASSPRVGTADTQYF. CDR3 DNA sequence: TGTGCCAGCAGTCCCCGCGTAGGGACAGCAGATACGCAGTATTTT. The gene calls are TRBV27 and TRBJ2-3; 7 positions agree with TRBD1. The CDR3 has 15 residues. Germline loops: CDR1 MNHEY, CDR2 SMNVEV (reference sequence). V was pared by 5 bases and J by 4 bases, with 9 bases of the junction left unmatched.

J is TRBJ2-3 and V is TRBV24-1, with D tentatively TRBD2 (5 bases). This CDR3 region has 16 residues. Germline V gene lookup returns CDR1 KGHDR and CDR2 SFDVKD. V was trimmed by 2 bases and J by 0 bases, leaving 11 bases between them. CDR3 amino acids: CATSDWTPGSTDTQYF. The CDR3 DNA reads as TGTGCCACCAGTGATTGGACTCCGGGAAGCACAGATACGCAGTATTTT.

This clonotype was counted only a few times. The rearrangement links TRBV20-1 to TRBJ2-5, with TRBD2 matching 8 bases. This CDR3 spans 13 amino acids. In germline, CDR1 is DFQATT, CDR2 SNEGSKA (reference sequence). Unmatched junction bases numbered 10, after V lost 6 bases and J lost 7 bases. CDR3 amino acids: CSAPGLEGWTQYF. The DNA of the CDR3 is TGCAGTGCCCCGGGACTAGAGGGGTGGACCCAGTACTTC.

At least ten counts were recorded for this clonotype. This rearrangement joins TRBV12-3 or TRBV12-4 to TRBJ2-7; D may be TRBD2 (6 bases). This CDR3 comprises 15 residues. V was shortened by 3 bases and J by 5 bases, with 17 bases between the two germline ends. The CDR3 loop reads CASSLGGGFKDEQYF. CDR3 nucleotide sequence: TGTGCCAGCAGTTTGGGGGGTGGCTTTAAGGACGAGCAGTACTTC.

There are many counts of this clonotype. The chain combines TRBV6-1 with TRBJ1-1, with D possibly being TRBD1 (5 bases). Germline-derived CDR1 and CDR2 are MNHNS and SASEGT. The CDR3 totals 13 residues. V was pared by 5 bases and J by 6 bases, with 13 bases between. This chain's CDR3 is CASSPPGSPEAFF. The CDR3 bases are TGTGCCAGCAGTCCCCCAGGGAGCCCTGAAGCTTTCTTT.

The chain couples TRBV5-1 to TRBJ2-2, with D perhaps TRBD2 (5 bases). Germline CDR1 is SGHRS and CDR2 is YFSETQ. V shed 4 bases and J shed 5 bases, with 18 bases lying between them. CDR3 length equals 16 residues. The CDR3 here is CASSQDPARVTGELFF. In DNA, the CDR3 is TGCGCCAGCAGCCAGGACCCGGCGAGGGTTACCGGGGAGCTGTTTTTT. The variable domain in full, completed from reference TRBV5-1 and TRBJ2-2, reads KAGVTQTPRYLIKTRGQQVTLSCSPISGHRSVSWYQQTPGQGLQFLFEYFSETQRNKGNFPGRFSGRQFSNSRSEMNVSTLELGDSALYLCASSQDPARVTGELFFGEGSRLTVL.

This clonotype was observed many times. The genes are TRBV7-3 and TRBJ2-7; 10 nucleotides agree with TRBD1. Germline V CDR1 and CDR2: SGHTA, FQGTGA. This CDR3 is 13 amino acids long. The V gene end was trimmed by 5 bases and the J gene end by 6 bases; junction bases not matched to a gene: 4. CDR3 amino acids: CASSRQGAGEQYF. CDR3 DNA: TGTGCCAGCAGCAGACAGGGGGCTGGCGAGCAGTACTTC.